A selection of T cell receptor beta chains follows, all from one sample in a study of T cell changes during pregnancy in multiple sclerosis. Clones were sequenced by immunoSEQ multiplex PCR, and TCRdb holds only the in-frame ones, with some missing. The sample has around 50,000 clones, nearly 95% seen once. Here the sequenced sample was CD4+ T cells from peripheral blood mononuclear cells, taken after pregnancy. The receptors originated from a female donor in good health, enrolled as a control in a pregnancy study. The conserved cysteine and the conserved F or W are not part of the CDR3 here.

cdr3_length v_call cdr3_aa
16 TRBV5-6 ASSFTRDRDYSNQPQH
14 TRBV9 ASSVGIESLNYGYT
14 TRBV5-4 ASSPQGSPSADTQY
12 TRBV6-1 ASRTPTGNTEAF
13 TRBV5-1 ASSLSSGGYETQY
13 TRBV7-7 ASSPGTGGTDTQY
14 TRBV6-5 ASSSHRVGGTDTQY
14 TRBV28 ASSFYSQGTNEKLF
13 TRBV19 ASSIISGRGNEQF
13 TRBV27 ASSWRFTTNEKLF
17 TRBV27 ASSPPRQGLGSGANVLT
12 TRBV6-1 ASSEMGQSYEQY
14 TRBV10-3 AIRTGAFASNYGYT
12 TRBV5-8 ASSRTKFQEKLF
11 TRBV6-5 ATFQRDQETQY
13 TRBV10-3 ASYIQGAISPGYT
9 TRBV10-3 ATKGDTEAF
11 TRBV7-3 ASSFPGTDTQY
16 TRBV4-2 ASSQNNVAGRNPDTQY
11 TRBV28 ASSLVGVYEQY
12 TRBV27 ASSFGGSVETQY
13 TRBV6-1 ASSPGTSPPGTQY